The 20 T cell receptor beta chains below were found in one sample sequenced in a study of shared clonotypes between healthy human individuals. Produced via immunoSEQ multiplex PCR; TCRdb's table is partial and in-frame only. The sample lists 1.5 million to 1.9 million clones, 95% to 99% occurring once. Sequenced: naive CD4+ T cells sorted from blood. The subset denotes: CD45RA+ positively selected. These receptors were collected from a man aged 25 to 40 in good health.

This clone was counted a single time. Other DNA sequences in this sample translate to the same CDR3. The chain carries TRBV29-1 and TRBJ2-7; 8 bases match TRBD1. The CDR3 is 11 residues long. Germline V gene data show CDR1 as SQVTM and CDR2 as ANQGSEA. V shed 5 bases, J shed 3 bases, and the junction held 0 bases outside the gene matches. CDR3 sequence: CSVTGGYEQYF. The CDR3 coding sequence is TGCAGCGTTACAGGGGGCTACGAGCAGTACTTC.

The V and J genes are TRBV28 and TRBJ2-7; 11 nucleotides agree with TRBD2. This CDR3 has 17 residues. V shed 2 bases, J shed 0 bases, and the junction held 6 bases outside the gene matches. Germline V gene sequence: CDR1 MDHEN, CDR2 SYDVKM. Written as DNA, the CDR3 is TGTGCCAGCAGTTTAAGACGGACTAGCGGGTACTCCTACGAGCAGTACTTC. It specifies CASSLRRTSGYSYEQYF.

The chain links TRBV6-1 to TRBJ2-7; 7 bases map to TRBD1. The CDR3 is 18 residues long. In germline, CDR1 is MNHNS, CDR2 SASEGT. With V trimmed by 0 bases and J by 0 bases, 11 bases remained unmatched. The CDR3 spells CASSEARVPGQSSYEQYF. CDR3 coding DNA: TGTGCCAGCAGTGAAGCGAGGGTCCCGGGACAGTCCTCCTACGAGCAGTACTTC.

As DNA, the CDR3 is TGCAGCGTTGTACACAGCTACAGAGACGAGCAGTACTTC. Translated: CSVVHSYRDEQYF. V is TRBV29-1 and J is TRBJ2-7; D remains unclear. The CDR3 runs to 13 residues. Germline-derived CDR1 and CDR2 are SQVTM and ANQGSEA. The V end was cut by 4 bases, the J end by 5 bases, with 15 bases between.

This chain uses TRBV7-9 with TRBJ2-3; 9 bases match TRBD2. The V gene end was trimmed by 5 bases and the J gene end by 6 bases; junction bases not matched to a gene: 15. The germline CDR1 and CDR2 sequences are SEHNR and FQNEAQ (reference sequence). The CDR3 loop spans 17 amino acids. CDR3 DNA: TGTGCCAGCAGCCTCAACAGGGTAGCGGGAGAGGGGGATACGCAGTATTTT. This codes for CASSLNRVAGEGDTQYF. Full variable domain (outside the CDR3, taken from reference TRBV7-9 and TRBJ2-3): DTGVSQNPRHKITKRGQNVTFRCDPISEHNRLYWYRQTLGQGPEFLTYFQNEAQLEKSRLLSDRFSAERPKGSFSTLEIQRTEQGDSAMYLCASSLNRVAGEGDTQYFGPGTRLTVL.

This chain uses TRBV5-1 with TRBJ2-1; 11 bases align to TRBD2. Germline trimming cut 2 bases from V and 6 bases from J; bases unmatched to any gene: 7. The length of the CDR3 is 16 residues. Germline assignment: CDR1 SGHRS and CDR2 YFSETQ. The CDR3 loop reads CASSLGLAGGGNEQFF. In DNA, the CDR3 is TGCGCCAGCAGCTTAGGGCTAGCGGGAGGAGGCAATGAGCAGTTCTTC.

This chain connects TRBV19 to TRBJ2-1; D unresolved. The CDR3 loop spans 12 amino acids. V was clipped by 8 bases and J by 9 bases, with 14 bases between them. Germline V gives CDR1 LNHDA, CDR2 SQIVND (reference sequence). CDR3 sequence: CASSRDGREQFF. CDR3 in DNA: TGTGCCAGTTCTAGAGATGGGCGTGAGCAGTTCTTC.

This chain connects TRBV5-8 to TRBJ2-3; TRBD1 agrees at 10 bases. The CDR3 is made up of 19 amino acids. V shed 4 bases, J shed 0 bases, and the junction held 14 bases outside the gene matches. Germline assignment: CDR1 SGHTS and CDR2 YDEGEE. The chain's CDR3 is CASSVPGQGSRRSTDTQYF. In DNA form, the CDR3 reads TGTGCCAGCAGCGTACCGGGACAGGGGTCTCGGAGGAGCACAGATACGCAGTATTTT.

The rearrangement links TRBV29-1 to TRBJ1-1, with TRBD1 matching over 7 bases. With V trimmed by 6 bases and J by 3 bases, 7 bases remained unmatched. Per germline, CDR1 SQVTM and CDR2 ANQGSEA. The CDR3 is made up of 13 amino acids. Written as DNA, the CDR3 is TGCAGCGTAGAGGACAGGCCATACACTGAAGCTTTCTTT. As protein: CSVEDRPYTEAFF.

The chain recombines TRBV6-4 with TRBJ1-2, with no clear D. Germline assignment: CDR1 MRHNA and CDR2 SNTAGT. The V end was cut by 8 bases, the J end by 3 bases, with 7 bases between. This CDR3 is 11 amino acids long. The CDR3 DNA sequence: TGTGCCAGCCCCGGACACTATGGCTACACCTTC. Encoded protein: CASPGHYGYTF.

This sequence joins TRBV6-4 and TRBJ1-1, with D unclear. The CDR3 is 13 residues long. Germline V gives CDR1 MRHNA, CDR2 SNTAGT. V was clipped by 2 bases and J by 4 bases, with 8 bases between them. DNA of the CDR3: TGTGCCAGCAGTGACCTTCCGAGCACTGAAGCTTTCTTT. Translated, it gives CASSDLPSTEAFF.

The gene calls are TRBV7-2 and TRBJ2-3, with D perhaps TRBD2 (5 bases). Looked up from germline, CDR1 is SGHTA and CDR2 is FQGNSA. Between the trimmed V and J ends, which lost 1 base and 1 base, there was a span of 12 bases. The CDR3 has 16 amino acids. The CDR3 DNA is TGTGCCAGCAGCTTAGTTGGCGGGCTGGGCACAGATACGCAGTATTTT. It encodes CASSLVGGLGTDTQYF.

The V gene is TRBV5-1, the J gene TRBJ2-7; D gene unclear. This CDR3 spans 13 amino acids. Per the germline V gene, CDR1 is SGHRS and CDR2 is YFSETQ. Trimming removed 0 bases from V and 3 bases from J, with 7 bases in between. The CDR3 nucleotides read TGCGCCAGCAGCTTGGTCAGCCACTACGAGCAGTACTTC. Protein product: CASSLVSHYEQYF.

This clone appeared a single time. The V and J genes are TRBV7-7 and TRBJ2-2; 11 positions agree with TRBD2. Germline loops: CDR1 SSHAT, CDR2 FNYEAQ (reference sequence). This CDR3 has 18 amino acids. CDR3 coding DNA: TGTGCTAGCGGCCCACTAGCGGGAGTGTATGGTAGCACCGGGGAGCTGTTTTTT. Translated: CASGPLAGVYGSTGELFF. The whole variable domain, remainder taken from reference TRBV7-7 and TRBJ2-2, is GAGVSQSPRYKVTKRGQDVTLRCDPISSHATLYWYQQALGQGPEFLTYFNYEAQPDKSGLPSDRFSAERPEGSISTLTIQRTEQRDSAMYRCASGPLAGVYGSTGELFFGEGSRLTVL.

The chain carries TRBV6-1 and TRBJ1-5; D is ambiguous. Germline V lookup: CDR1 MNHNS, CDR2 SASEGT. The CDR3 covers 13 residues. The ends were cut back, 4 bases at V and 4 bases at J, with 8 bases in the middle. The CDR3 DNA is TGTGCCAGCAGTGGAAATGGAAATCAGCCCCAGCATTTT. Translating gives CASSGNGNQPQHF.

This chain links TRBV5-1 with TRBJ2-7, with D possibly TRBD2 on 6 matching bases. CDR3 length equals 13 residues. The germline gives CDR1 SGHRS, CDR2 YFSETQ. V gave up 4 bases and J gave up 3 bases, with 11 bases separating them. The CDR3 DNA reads TGCGCCAGCAGCCCGACGACTAGCTACGAGCAGTACTTC. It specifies CASSPTTSYEQYF.

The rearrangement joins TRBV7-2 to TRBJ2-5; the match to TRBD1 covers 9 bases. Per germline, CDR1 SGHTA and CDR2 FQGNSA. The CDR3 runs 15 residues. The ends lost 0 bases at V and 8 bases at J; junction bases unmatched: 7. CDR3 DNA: TGTGCCAGCAGCTTAGCGACGGACAGGGGAGGAACCCAGTACTTC. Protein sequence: CASSLATDRGGTQYF.

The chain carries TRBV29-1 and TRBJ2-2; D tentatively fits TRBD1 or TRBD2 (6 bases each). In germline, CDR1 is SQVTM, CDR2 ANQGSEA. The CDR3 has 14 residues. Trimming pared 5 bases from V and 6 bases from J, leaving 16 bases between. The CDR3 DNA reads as TGCAGCGTTTTCCTGGGGGGCTCCGCCGGGGAGCTGTTTTTT. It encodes CSVFLGGSAGELFF.

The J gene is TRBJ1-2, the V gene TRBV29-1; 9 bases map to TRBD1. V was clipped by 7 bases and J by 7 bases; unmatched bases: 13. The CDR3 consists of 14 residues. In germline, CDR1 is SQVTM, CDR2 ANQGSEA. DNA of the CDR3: TGCAGCGCCGAAAGTGGGACAGGGTATCCTGGCTACACCTTC. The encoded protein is CSAESGTGYPGYTF.

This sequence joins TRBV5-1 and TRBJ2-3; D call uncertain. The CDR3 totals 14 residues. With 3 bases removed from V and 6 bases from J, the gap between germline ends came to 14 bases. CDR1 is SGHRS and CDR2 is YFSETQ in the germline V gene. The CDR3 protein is CASSWTVPADTQYF. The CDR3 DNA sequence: TGCGCCAGCAGCTGGACGGTCCCCGCGGATACGCAGTATTTT.